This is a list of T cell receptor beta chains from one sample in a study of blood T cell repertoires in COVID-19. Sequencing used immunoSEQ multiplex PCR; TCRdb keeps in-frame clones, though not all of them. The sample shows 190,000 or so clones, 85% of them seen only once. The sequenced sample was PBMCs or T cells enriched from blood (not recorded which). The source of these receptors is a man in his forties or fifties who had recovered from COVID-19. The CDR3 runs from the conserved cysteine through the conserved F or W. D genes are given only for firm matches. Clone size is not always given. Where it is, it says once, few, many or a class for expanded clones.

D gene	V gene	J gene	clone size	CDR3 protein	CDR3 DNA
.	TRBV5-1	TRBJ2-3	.	CASSYYDIFSTDTQYF	TGCGCCAGCAGCTATTACGACATTTTTAGCACAGATACGCAGTATTTT
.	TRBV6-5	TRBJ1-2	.	CASSFQGGYTF	TGTGCCAGCAGTTTTCAGGGCGGCTACACCTTC
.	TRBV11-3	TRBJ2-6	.	CASSSQGGSGANVLTF	TGTGCCAGCAGCTCCCAAGGGGGATCAGGGGCCAACGTCCTGACTTTC
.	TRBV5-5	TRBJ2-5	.	CASSLPGKETQYF	TGTGCCAGCAGCTTGCCGGGGAAAGAGACCCAGTACTTC
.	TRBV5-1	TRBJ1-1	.	CASSGQDNTEAFF	TGCGCCAGCAGTGGTCAGGATAACACTGAAGCTTTCTTT
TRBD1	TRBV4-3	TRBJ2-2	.	CASSQDADRGLGELFF	TGCGCCAGCAGCCAAGATGCGGACAGGGGTCTTGGGGAGCTGTTTTTT
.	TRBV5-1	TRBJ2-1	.	CASSYMAPRGEQFF	TGCGCCAGCAGCTATATGGCCCCCCGGGGTGAGCAGTTCTTC
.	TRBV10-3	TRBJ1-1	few	CAIRGGDTEAFF	TGTGCCATTCGGGGGGGGGACACTGAAGCTTTCTTT
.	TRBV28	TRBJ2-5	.	CASSLRGWETQYF	TGTGCCAGCAGTCTTAGGGGATGGGAGACCCAGTACTTC
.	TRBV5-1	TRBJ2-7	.	CASSLVGAGEQYF	TGCGCCAGCAGCTTGGTGGGGGCAGGGGAGCAGTACTTC
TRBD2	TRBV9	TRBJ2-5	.	CASSAGTGGETQYF	TGTGCCAGCAGCGCCGGAACGGGGGGAGAGACCCAGTACTTC
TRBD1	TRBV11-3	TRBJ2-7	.	CASSPGGYEQYF	TGTGCCAGCAGCCCAGGGGGCTACGAGCAGTACTTC
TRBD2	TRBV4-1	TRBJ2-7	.	CASSQNPGLAGSEQYF	TGCGCCAGCAGCCAAAACCCGGGACTAGCGGGGTCTGAGCAGTACTTC
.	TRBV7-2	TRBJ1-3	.	CASSLGSQGYTIYF	TGTGCCAGCAGCTTAGGGTCGCAGGGATACACCATATATTTT
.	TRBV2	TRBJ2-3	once	CASFQASSTDTQYF	TGTGCCAGCTTTCAGGCTAGCAGCACAGATACGCAGTATTTT
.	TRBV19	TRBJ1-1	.	CASSSVSEAFF	TGTGCCAGTAGCTCGGTGTCTGAAGCTTTCTTT
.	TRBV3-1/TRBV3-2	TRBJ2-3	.	CASSQGQVLGDTQYF	TGTGCCAGCAGCCAAGGACAGGTTTTAGGAGATACGCAGTATTTT
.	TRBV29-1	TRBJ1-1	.	CSVPPGNTEAFF	TGCAGCGTCCCTCCAGGGAACACTGAAGCTTTCTTT
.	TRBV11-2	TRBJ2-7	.	CASSYSGTAYEQYF	TGTGCCAGCAGCTATAGCGGAACCGCCTACGAGCAGTACTTC
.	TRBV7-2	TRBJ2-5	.	CASSVSASRETQYF	TGTGCCAGCAGTGTCTCCGCTAGCAGGGAGACCCAGTACTTC
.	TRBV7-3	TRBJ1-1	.	CASSRRRDTEAFF	TGTGCCAGCAGCCGTCGGAGGGACACTGAAGCTTTCTTT
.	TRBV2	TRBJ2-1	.	CASTESARYSYNEQFF	TGTGCCAGCACCGAGTCAGCGCGATACTCCTACAATGAGCAGTTCTTC
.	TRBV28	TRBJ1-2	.	CASSITRDYGYTF	TGTGCCAGCAGTATTACCAGGGACTATGGCTACACCTTC
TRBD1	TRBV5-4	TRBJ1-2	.	CASSLLSTGGNGYTF	TGTGCCAGCAGCCTGCTATCGACAGGGGGCAATGGCTACACCTTC